This T cell receptor (beta chain) was profiled in a study of cytomegalovirus exposure and HLA in healthy donors. This CDR3 has 15 amino acids. The germline CDR1 and CDR2 sequences are MDHEN and SYDVKM. V lost 4 bases, J lost 5 bases, and 14 bases lay in between. The primer mix had 60 Vbeta and 13 Jbeta primers. TCRdb keeps only in-frame clones here, not all; method: immunoSEQ multiplex PCR. The sample records some 150,000 clones, 70% to 90% being singletons. This chain links TRBV28 with TRBJ1-4; D perhaps matches TRBD1 (5 bases). Sequenced input: PBMCs. This sequence originates from a woman aged 18 to 35 in good health and CMV-seronegative. The CDR3 DNA is TGTGCCAGCAGTTCCTCGGGAGGGGAGAATGAAAAACTGTTTTTT. This gives the protein CASSSSGGENEKLFF.